Listed below are T cell receptor beta chains from one sample, sequenced in a study of T cell responses to AZD1222 COVID-19 vaccine. Here immunoSEQ multiplex PCR was the method, and the copy in TCRdb shows in-frame clones only, minus some. Among 200,000 or so clones, around 93% were seen once, and the ten largest hold roughly 9.8%. The source was peripheral blood, collected on day 0 of AZD1222 vaccination. The receptors shown here come from an adult in good health. CDR3s include the opening cysteine and the closing phenylalanine or tryptophan. The order of the fields is clone size, J gene, V gene, D gene, CDR3 protein, CDR3 DNA. A D gene is named only where the DNA matches it firmly. Clone size, where shown, is once, few, many, or a class for clones that have expanded.

>.|TRBJ2-7|TRBV15|.
CATSRERRNYEQYF
TGTGCCACCAGCAGAGAACGGAGGAATTACGAGCAGTACTTC
>.|TRBJ1-2|TRBV6-6|.
CASSLPQQAQRGGYTF
TGTGCCAGCAGCCTGCCCCAACAGGCCCAACGGGGAGGCTACACCTTC
>.|TRBJ2-7|TRBV3-1/TRBV3-2|TRBD1
CASSQVQGASYEQYF
TGTGCCAGCAGCCAAGTACAGGGGGCGTCCTACGAGCAGTACTTC
>.|TRBJ1-1|TRBV19|.
CASRQTLNTEAFF
TGTGCCAGCCGACAGACATTGAACACTGAAGCTTTCTTT
>.|TRBJ2-3|TRBV7-3|TRBD2
CASSYPGLAGAQSDTQYF
TGTGCCAGCAGCTACCCGGGACTAGCGGGAGCCCAGTCAGATACGCAGTATTTT
>.|TRBJ1-6|TRBV27|.
CASSLWVSAGANSPLHF
TGTGCCAGCAGTTTATGGGTCAGCGCCGGTGCTAATTCACCCCTCCACTTT
>.|TRBJ1-5|TRBV28|TRBD1
CASRARGRESNQPQHF
TGTGCCAGCAGAGCGAGGGGGCGCGAAAGCAATCAGCCCCAGCATTTT
>.|TRBJ1-4|TRBV13|TRBD1
CASSLRGPFEKLFF
TGTGCCAGCAGCCTCAGGGGGCCGTTTGAAAAACTGTTTTTT
>.|TRBJ1-1|TRBV28|.
CASTLGGAMNTEAFF
TGTGCCAGCACTCTCGGGGGGGCCATGAACACTGAAGCTTTCTTT
>.|TRBJ1-4|TRBV11-2|TRBD1
CASSMTGGGEKLFF
TGTGCCAGCAGCATGACAGGGGGCGGTGAAAAACTGTTTTTT
>.|TRBJ1-5|TRBV6-1|.
CASSETWSKPQHF
TGTGCCAGCAGTGAAACATGGTCGAAGCCCCAGCATTTT
>once|TRBJ2-1|TRBV9|TRBD2
CASSVAGGTNEQFF
TGTGCCAGCAGCGTAGCGGGGGGAACTAATGAGCAGTTCTTC
>.|TRBJ1-5|TRBV28|TRBD1
CASSRDRGRQPQHF
TGTGCCAGCAGCCGCGACAGGGGGCGTCAGCCCCAGCATTTT
>.|TRBJ2-2|TRBV5-1|.
CASSLGGGAGELFF
TGCGCCAGCAGCTTGGGCGGGGGCGCCGGGGAGCTGTTTTTT
>once|TRBJ2-3|TRBV27|.
CASSLSDTDTQYF
TGTGCCAGCAGTTTATCTGACACAGATACGCAGTATTTT